Listed here is a single TCR beta chain. The germline V and J ends were trimmed by 7 bases and 8 bases, with 17 bases remaining between them. The CDR3 has 13 residues. CDR1 and CDR2 (germline): SEHNR, FQNEAQ (reference sequence). Data came from immunoSEQ multiplex PCR; TCRdb stores just in-frame clones and leaves some out. Among fewer than 250,000 clones, roughly 86% were seen once, and the ten largest hold about 1.6%. The data are from a study of cytomegalovirus exposure and HLA in healthy donors. V usage is TRBV7-9 and J usage is TRBJ1-1, with D possibly being TRBD1 (5 bases). Specimen: PBMCs. The sequence was collected from a woman aged 18-30 years in good health and CMV-seronegative. As DNA, the CDR3 is TGTGCCAGCACCCTAGGCACAGGTGGGGAAGCTTTCTTT. It translates to CASTLGTGGEAFF.